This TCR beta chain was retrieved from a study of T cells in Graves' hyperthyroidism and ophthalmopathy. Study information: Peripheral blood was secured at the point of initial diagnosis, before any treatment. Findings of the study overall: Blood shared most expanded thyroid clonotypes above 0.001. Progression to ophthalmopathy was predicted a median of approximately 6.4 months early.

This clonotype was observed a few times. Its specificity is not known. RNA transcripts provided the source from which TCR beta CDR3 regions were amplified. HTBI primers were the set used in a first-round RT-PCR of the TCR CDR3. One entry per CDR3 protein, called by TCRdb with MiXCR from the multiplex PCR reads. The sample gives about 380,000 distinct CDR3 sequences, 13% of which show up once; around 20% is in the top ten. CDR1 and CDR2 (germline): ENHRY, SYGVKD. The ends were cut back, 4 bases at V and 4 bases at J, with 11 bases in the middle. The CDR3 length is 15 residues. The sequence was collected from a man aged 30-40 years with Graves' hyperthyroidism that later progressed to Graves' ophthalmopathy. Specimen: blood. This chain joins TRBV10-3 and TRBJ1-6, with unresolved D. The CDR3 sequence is CAISVSGSYNSPLHF. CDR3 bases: TGTGCCATCAGTGTCTCAGGATCGTATAATTCACCCCTCCACTTT.